This entry lists 14 T cell receptor beta chains sequenced from one sample in a study of siplizumab effects on memory and regulatory T cells. Generated by immunoSEQ multiplex PCR, the TCRdb table keeps only in-frame clones and is missing some. The sample lists about 100,000 clones, roughly 94% occurring once. The sequenced material came from non-Treg CD4+ T cells sorted from blood. Receptors were obtained from a human donor in good health.

Worth noting for this clone: The germline gene is not matched at one end of the junction; a read error may be the cause. The chain recombines TRBV7-9 with TRBJ2-7, with D unclear. This CDR3 spans 12 amino acids. Per germline, CDR1 SEHNR and CDR2 FQNEAQ (reference sequence). This chain's CDR3 is CASSHSNLRCDF. CDR3 bases: TGTGCCAGCAGCCATAGTAACCTGCGTTGTGACTTC. The variable domain in full, with the rest retrieved from reference TRBV7-9 and TRBJ2-7, is DTGVSQNPRHKITKRGQNVTFRCDPISEHNRLYWYRQTLGQGPEFLTYFQNEAQLEKSRLLSDRFSAERPKGSFSTLEIQRTEQGDSAMYLCASSHSNLRCDFGPGTRLTVT.

V and J are TRBV19 and TRBJ2-1; 11 nucleotides match TRBD2. Germline V CDR1 and CDR2: LNHDA, SQIVND (reference sequence). V lost 5 bases to trimming and J lost 9 bases; unmatched junction nucleotides: 15. The CDR3 is made up of 17 amino acids. The DNA for the CDR3 is TGTGCCAGTAGTCCGCCCCTTCCAACTAGCGGGAGTGGTGAGCAGTTCTTC. The encoded protein is CASSPPLPTSGSGEQFF.

The CDR3 DNA sequence: TGTGCCAGCAGCTTAACAGTGGCTGGCACTGAAGCTTTCTTT. Amino acids: CASSLTVAGTEAFF. The V and J genes are TRBV7-9 and TRBJ1-1; D remains ambiguous. The CDR3 runs 14 residues. Germline CDR1 and CDR2: SEHNR and FQNEAQ (reference sequence). The V and J ends lost 2 bases and 4 bases respectively, with 11 bases between them.

J is TRBJ2-7 and V is TRBV9, with TRBD1 matching over 7 bases. Per germline, CDR1 SGDLS and CDR2 YYNGEE. This CDR3 contains 13 residues. V lost 4 bases, J lost 2 bases, and 3 bases stayed unmatched. The CDR3 spells CASSTGQTYEQYF. As DNA, the CDR3 is TGTGCCAGCAGCACGGGACAGACCTACGAGCAGTACTTC. The whole variable domain, remainder taken from reference TRBV9 and TRBJ2-7, is DSGVTQTPKHLITATGQRVTLRCSPRSGDLSVYWYQQSLDQGLQFLIQYYNGEERAKGNILERFSAQQFPDLHSELNLSSLELGDSALYFCASSTGQTYEQYFGPGTRLTVT.

The CDR3 protein is CASSSLQTQYF. The CDR3 DNA reads TGTGCCAGCAGCTCCCTACAGACCCAGTACTTC. J is TRBJ2-5 and V is TRBV5-6; D uncertain. Germline V gene data show CDR1 as SGHDT and CDR2 as YYEEEE. The ends were cut back, 3 bases at V and 6 bases at J, with 6 bases in the middle. This CDR3 has 11 residues. Based on the CDR3 plus reference TRBV5-6 and TRBJ2-5, the full variable domain is DAGVTQSPTHLIKTRGQQVTLRCSPKSGHDTVSWYQQALGQGPQFIFQYYEEEERQRGNFPDRFSGHQFPNYSSELNVNALLLGDSALYLCASSSLQTQYFGPGTRLLVL.

V and J are TRBV28 and TRBJ1-5; 7 bases agree with TRBD1. V was pared by 5 bases and J by 8 bases, with 9 bases of the junction left unmatched. This CDR3 is 14 amino acids long. Germline lookup yields CDR1 MDHEN and CDR2 SYDVKM. The CDR3 DNA sequence: TGTGCCAGCAGTCCCTGGGACAGAATTGAGCCCCAGCATTTT. Its translation: CASSPWDRIEPQHF.

The chain couples TRBV19 to TRBJ1-5; TRBD1 agrees at 8 bases. The CDR3 loop spans 15 amino acids. The V gene's germline CDR1 is LNHDA and CDR2 SQIVND (reference sequence). Trimming took 6 bases from V and 0 from J; bases not matched to a gene: 4. Here the CDR3 DNA reads TGTGCCAGTAGAGGGACAGGCAATAGCAATCAGCCCCAGCATTTT. It translates to CASRGTGNSNQPQHF.

This chain links TRBV7-9 with TRBJ1-2; D is unclear. The CDR3 runs 13 residues. CDR1 SEHNR and CDR2 FQNEAQ come from the germline V gene (reference sequence). V lost 6 bases and J lost 0, with 8 bases in between. CDR3 nucleotides: TGTGCCAGCAGTAATGAAGCTAACTATGGCTACACCTTC. Protein product: CASSNEANYGYTF. Together with reference TRBV7-9 and TRBJ1-2, the CDR3 gives the full variable domain: DTGVSQNPRHKITKRGQNVTFRCDPISEHNRLYWYRQTLGQGPEFLTYFQNEAQLEKSRLLSDRFSAERPKGSFSTLEIQRTEQGDSAMYLCASSNEANYGYTFGSGTRLTVV.

The V gene is TRBV18, the J gene TRBJ1-1; D is undetermined. The V end lost 3 bases, the J end lost 5 bases, and 7 bases lay between the germline ends. CDR3 length: 12 residues. CDR1 is KGHSH, CDR2 LQKENI, per germline. CDR3 loop: CASSPGATEAFF. CDR3 nucleotide sequence: TGTGCCAGCTCACCCGGAGCTACTGAAGCTTTCTTT. The full variable domain, completed using reference TRBV18 and TRBJ1-1, is NAGVMQNPRHLVRRRGQEARLRCSPMKGHSHVYWYRQLPEEGLKFMVYLQKENIIDESGMPKERFSAEFPKEGPSILRIQQVVRGDSAAYFCASSPGATEAFFGQGTRLTVV.

The chain combines TRBV5-6 with TRBJ1-1, with D possibly matching TRBD1 (5 bases). CDR1 SGHDT and CDR2 YYEEEE come from the germline V gene. Trimming left V 0 bases short and J 0 bases short, with 9 bases between. This CDR3 region has 15 residues. The CDR3 region is CASSLGWGMNTEAFF. The CDR3 DNA sequence: TGTGCCAGCAGCTTGGGGTGGGGCATGAACACTGAAGCTTTCTTT.

The V call is TRBV10-2, the J call TRBJ2-5; D gene unclear. Looked up from germline, CDR1 is WSHSY and CDR2 is SAAADI. Trimming shortened V by 4 bases and J by 0 bases, and 6 bases separated the two germline ends. The CDR3 sequence is 13 residues long. The CDR3 loop reads CASSVADQETQYF. DNA for the CDR3: TGCGCCAGCAGTGTTGCAGACCAAGAGACCCAGTACTTC.

This clone showed up just once. The chain joins TRBV29-1 to TRBJ2-7; the D gene is possibly TRBD2 (5 bases). Germline lookup yields CDR1 SQVTM and CDR2 ANQGSEA. The CDR3 runs to 14 residues. V lost 1 base, J lost 3 bases, and 13 bases lay in between. The CDR3 loop is CSVEVTLVGYEQYF. Written as DNA, the CDR3 is TGCAGCGTTGAAGTAACACTAGTTGGCTACGAGCAGTACTTC.

This clone has a single count. This chain links TRBV30 with TRBJ1-5, with D possibly matching TRBD1 (6 bases). The CDR3 has 15 amino acids. Germline loops: CDR1 GTSNPN, CDR2 SVGIG (reference sequence). V shed 2 bases and J shed 1 base, with 12 bases lying between them. This CDR3 is CAWSFGGVSNQPQHF. The DNA for the CDR3 is TGTGCCTGGAGTTTCGGGGGCGTAAGCAATCAGCCCCAGCATTTT.

V usage is TRBV6-1 and J usage is TRBJ1-2; D remains ambiguous. Trimming took off 3 bases at V and 5 bases at J, with 7 bases between the two ends. The CDR3 has 12 residues. Per germline, CDR1 MNHNS and CDR2 SASEGT. Here the CDR3 DNA reads TGTGCCAGCAGTGAGGGTCGTTATGGCTACACCTTC. Amino acids: CASSEGRYGYTF.